Following are 9 T cell receptor beta chains from one sample sequenced in a study of blood T cells in healthy people across ages. Together with a sample-barcoded 5' primer, a J-beta primer mix was included in a second PCR lasting about 7 to 11 cycles. TCRdb called the 5' RACE reads again in MiXCR, with one record for every CDR3 protein. The sample holds 380,000 or so distinct CDR3 sequences, roughly half seen once. The material sequenced was blood. These receptors all come from a man aged 55 to 70 in good health.

The chain recombines TRBV7-3 with TRBJ2-7; a possible D gene is TRBD2 (6 bases). The CDR3 runs 15 residues. The germline gives CDR1 SGHTA, CDR2 FQGTGA. Between the trimmed V and J ends, which lost 8 bases and 7 bases, there was a span of 24 bases. Here the CDR3 reads CASFWGTRSGREQYF. CDR3 bases: TGTGCCAGCTTTTGGGGAACGAGATCCGGGAGAGAGCAGTACTTC.

The genes are TRBV6-2 or TRBV6-3 and TRBJ2-5, with TRBD1 as a possible D gene (6 bases). Germline V lookup: CDR1 MNHEY, CDR2 SVGEGT. Trimming left V 7 bases short and J 5 bases short, with 17 bases between. This CDR3 region has 14 residues. The CDR3 DNA sequence: TGTGCCAGCAATATGCAGGGGTTTGGGGAGACCCAGTACTTC. It is translated as CASNMQGFGETQYF.

The CDR3 protein is CASSMDAYEQYF. The CDR3 DNA reads as TGTGCCAGTAGTATGGACGCCTACGAGCAGTACTTC. This chain joins TRBV19 and TRBJ2-7, with no clear D. V dropped 3 bases and J dropped 2 bases, with 5 bases sitting between them. Germline CDR1 reads LNHDA; CDR2 reads SQIVND (reference sequence). This CDR3 is built from 12 residues.

This clonotype was seen a few times. This sequence joins TRBV9 and TRBJ2-1; TRBD2 might be the D (5 bases). Germline V gene sequence: CDR1 SGDLS, CDR2 YYNGEE. This CDR3 has 17 amino acids. V shed 0 bases and J shed 4 bases, with 17 bases lying between them. The CDR3 here is CASSVAASEDWYNEQFF. For the CDR3, the DNA is TGTGCCAGCAGCGTAGCGGCGAGTGAGGACTGGTACAATGAGCAGTTCTTC.

The chain joins TRBV20-1 to TRBJ2-7; D gene ambiguous. The DNA end is more similar to TRBJ2-5, so the J call may be wrong. This CDR3 spans 12 amino acids. Germline-derived CDR1 and CDR2 are DFQATT and SNEGSKA (reference sequence). CDR3 coding DNA: TGCAGTGCTAGTCGGTACGGTGGGACCCAGTACTTC. Protein: CSASRYGGTQYF.

The chain uses TRBV20-1 and TRBJ2-7; weak D call: TRBD1 (6 bases). The CDR3 has 16 amino acids. Germline V lookup: CDR1 DFQATT, CDR2 SNEGSKA (reference sequence). V lost 2 bases and J lost 0, with 17 bases in between. The CDR3 coding sequence is TGCAGTGCTAGACCTACAGGGATCAGGAGCTCCTACGAGCAGTACTTC. Protein: CSARPTGIRSSYEQYF.

This chain uses TRBV18 with TRBJ2-5, with no clear D. With 3 bases removed from V and 5 bases from J, the gap between germline ends came to 16 bases. The CDR3 sequence is 15 residues long. Per the germline V gene, CDR1 is KGHSH and CDR2 is LQKENI. The CDR3 loop reads CASSPGRGPTETQYF. The CDR3, as DNA: TGTGCCAGCTCACCTGGACGCGGACCGACGGAGACCCAGTACTTC.

The chain carries TRBV29-1 and TRBJ1-1; 7 bases match TRBD1. In germline, CDR1 is SQVTM, CDR2 ANQGSEA. The CDR3 extends over 14 amino acids. Losses at the gene ends were 3 bases for V and 0 bases for J; bases not matched to a gene: 4. The CDR3 reads CSVETGKVNTEAFF. CDR3 coding DNA: TGCAGCGTTGAGACAGGGAAGGTGAACACTGAAGCTTTCTTT.

V is TRBV12-3 or TRBV12-4 and J is TRBJ1-4, with TRBD1 as a possible D gene (6 bases). The CDR3 extends over 13 amino acids. The V end was cut by 6 bases, the J end by 3 bases, with 8 bases between. In DNA, the CDR3 is TGTGCCAGCAGGAGGACAGCTAATGAAAAACTGTTTTTT. Protein product: CASRRTANEKLFF.